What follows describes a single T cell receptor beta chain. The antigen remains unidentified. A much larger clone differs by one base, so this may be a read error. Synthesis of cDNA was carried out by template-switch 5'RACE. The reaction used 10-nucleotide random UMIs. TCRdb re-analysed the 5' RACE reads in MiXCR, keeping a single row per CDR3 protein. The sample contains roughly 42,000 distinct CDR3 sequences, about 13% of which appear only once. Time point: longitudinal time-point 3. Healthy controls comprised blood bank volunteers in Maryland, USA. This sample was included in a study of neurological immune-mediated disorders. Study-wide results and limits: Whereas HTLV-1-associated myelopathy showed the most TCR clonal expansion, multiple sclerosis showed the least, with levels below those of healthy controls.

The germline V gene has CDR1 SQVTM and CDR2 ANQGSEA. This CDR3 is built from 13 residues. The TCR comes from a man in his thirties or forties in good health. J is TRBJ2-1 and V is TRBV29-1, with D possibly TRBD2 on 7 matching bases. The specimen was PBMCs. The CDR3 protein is CIVGKAGAAEQFF. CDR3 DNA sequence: TGCATCGTTGGAAAGGCGGGGGCAGCTGAGCAGTTCTTC.